The sequence of this T cell receptor (beta chain) was determined in a study of identical twins (TCRdb year 2016). Looking at the study overall: To test whether fetal clonotypes persist, this study deep-sequenced TCR alpha and beta repertoires from monozygotic twins, from unrelated adults of various ages, and from cord blood. Replicate twin experiments were performed at different times using different library preparation protocols to rule out contamination.

Overall study outcomes, separate from this receptor: Conclusions relied on cross-sectional statistical analysis, since the same donors could not be followed over many years. The excess sharing between twins in beta out-of-frame sequences was weaker because fewer shared sequences reduced the signal-to-noise ratio. Abundant cord blood beta clonotypes had fewer insertions, young adult naive repertoires showed a similar but weaker trend, and memory repertoires showed no such trend. Zero-insertion analyses could be partly confounded by invariant T cells such as MAIT and iNKT, although diverse VJ usage argued against such confounding for most clonotypes. Compared with coincidental sharing between unrelated individuals, out-of-frame TCR alpha sequences shared between twins showed an excess of sequences with low generation probability. In monozygotic twins, recombination models systematically underestimated out-of-frame TCR alpha sharing, but the models matched the sharing seen between unrelated individuals.

Only healthy Caucasian donors were included. Three unrelated non-twin adults were additionally sequenced: a male aged 18 to 30, a male aged 50 to 60 and a female aged 50 to 60. Miltenyi CD45RO+ enrichment and human naive T-cell isolation kits were used to isolate memory (CD45RO+) and naive T cells from PBMC. The method was 5' RACE. Sequencing was carried out with an Illumina HiSeq 2000. Template switching introduced a universal primer binding site; the final cDNA contained a unique molecular identifier, enabling accurate counting of TCR cDNA molecules. Specific primers in the conserved constant-segment region were used to synthesize first-strand cDNA for the TCR alpha and beta chains. To control for contamination, every cDNA library carried two barcodes: a SMART-Mk sample barcode plus Illumina barcodes. TruSeq adapter sequences and Illumina sample barcodes were added in two successive PCR steps. Sequencing of the TCR alpha and beta cDNA libraries was done on the Illumina HiSeq platform using custom primers. As for the original processing: MiGEC processed the raw reads to extract unique molecular identifiers, while MiXCR was used to determine the CDR3 positions. Recombination models were inferred per individual with the repgenHMM and IGoR tools using an EM algorithm. The tcR package in R was used for shared clonotype analysis, with sharing normalized by the product of cloneset sizes. To study raw recombination without the effects of thymic and clonal selection, out-of-frame nonproductive sequences were analyzed. TCRdb took the public reads, trimmed them with fastp at Q25, ran MiXCR for clone calling and kept in-frame beta chains. Duplicate CDR3 protein sequences are folded into a single record with the most common DNA and genes. TCRdb, not the authors, supplied the V and J calls. This sample has some 710,000 distinct CDR3 sequences in its table, and roughly 6.2% of those were observed once. The top ten clonotypes cover 1.5% to 2% of the sample.

Remarks on this clonotype: The antigen this receptor binds is unknown. Nothing much larger sits one base from this clone, and base qualities are not available.

There are 14 amino acids in the CDR3, from cysteine to phenylalanine inclusive. Only CDR3 DNA is held: 42 bases, read in frame from base 1. The germline V gene sets CDR1 to MDHEN and CDR2 to SYDVKM. V gives up 3 bases and J gives up 5 bases, and the segment between their germline ends measures 13 bases. Recombination connected TRBV28 to TRBJ1-1, with no confidently assigned D gene. This receptor was identified in a man aged 18 to 35 in good health. Sequenced input: naive T cells sorted from blood. Explained via the paper, the cell subset or site label denotes: cells isolated with a human naive T-cell isolation kit. The CDR3 protein is CASSFGGRRTEAFF. The DNA is as follows: TGTGCCAGCAGTTTTGGAGGTAGACGGACTGAAGCTTTCTTT.